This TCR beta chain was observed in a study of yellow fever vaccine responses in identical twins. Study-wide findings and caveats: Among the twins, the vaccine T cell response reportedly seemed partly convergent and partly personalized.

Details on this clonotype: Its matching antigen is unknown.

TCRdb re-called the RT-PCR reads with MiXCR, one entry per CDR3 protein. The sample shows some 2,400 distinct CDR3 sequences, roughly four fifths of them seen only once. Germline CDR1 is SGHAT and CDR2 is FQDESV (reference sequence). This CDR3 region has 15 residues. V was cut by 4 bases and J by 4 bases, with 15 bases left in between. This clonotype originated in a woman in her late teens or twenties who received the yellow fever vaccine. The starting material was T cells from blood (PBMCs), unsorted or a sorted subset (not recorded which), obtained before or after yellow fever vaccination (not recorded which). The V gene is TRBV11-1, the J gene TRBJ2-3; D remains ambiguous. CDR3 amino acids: CASSSQERSADTQYF. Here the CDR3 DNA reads TGTGCCAGCAGCTCCCAAGAAAGGAGCGCAGATACGCAGTATTTT.